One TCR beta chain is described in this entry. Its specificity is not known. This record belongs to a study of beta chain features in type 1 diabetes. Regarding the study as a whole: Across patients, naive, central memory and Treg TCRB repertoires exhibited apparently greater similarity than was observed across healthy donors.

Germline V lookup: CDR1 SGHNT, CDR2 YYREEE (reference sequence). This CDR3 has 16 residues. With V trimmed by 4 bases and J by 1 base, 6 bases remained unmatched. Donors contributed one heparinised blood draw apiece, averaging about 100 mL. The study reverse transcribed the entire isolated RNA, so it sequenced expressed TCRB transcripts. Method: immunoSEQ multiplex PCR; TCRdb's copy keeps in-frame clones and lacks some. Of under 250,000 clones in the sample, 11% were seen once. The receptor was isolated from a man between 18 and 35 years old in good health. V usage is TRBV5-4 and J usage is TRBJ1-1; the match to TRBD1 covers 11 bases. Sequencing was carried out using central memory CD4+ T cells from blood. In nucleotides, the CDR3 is TGTGCCAGCAGCGCGGACAGGGGGCTTGGGAACACTGAAGCTTTCTTT. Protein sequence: CASSADRGLGNTEAFF.